A single T cell receptor (beta chain) is shown here with its context. No antigen is known for it. Just one base apart from a much larger clone, this may be a read error. Study conclusions and caveats: Tumor Treg TCRs overlapped most with tumor naive CD4+ cells. The larger-cohort validation was restricted to a single TCR beta V-J rearrangement rather than whole repertoires. The TCR gene usage of tumor memory CD4+ T cells clustered together with blood and lymph node memory CD4+ cells and with lymph node naive CD4+ cells.

Constant-region reverse primers amplified full-length variable regions, followed by semi-nested Nested Universal Primer A PCR. One entry per CDR3 protein results from TCRdb running MiXCR on the 5' RACE reads. The sample yields about 32,000 distinct CDR3 sequences, 25% to 30% seen once. Treg sorting used a CD4+CD25+CD127-/low gate. CDR3 length: 15 residues. CDR1 and CDR2 (germline): SGDLS, YYNGEE. V shed 0 bases and J shed 3 bases, with 9 bases lying between them. The TCR sequence derives from a female donor with breast cancer. Sequences were obtained from tumor-infiltrating Tregs sorted from the breast tumor. This rearrangement joins TRBV9 to TRBJ2-2; the D call may be TRBD1 or TRBD2 (6 bases each). The CDR3 bases are TGTGCCAGCAGCGTAGTGGGGGGCTACACCGGGGAGCTGTTTTTT. This sequence encodes CASSVVGGYTGELFF.